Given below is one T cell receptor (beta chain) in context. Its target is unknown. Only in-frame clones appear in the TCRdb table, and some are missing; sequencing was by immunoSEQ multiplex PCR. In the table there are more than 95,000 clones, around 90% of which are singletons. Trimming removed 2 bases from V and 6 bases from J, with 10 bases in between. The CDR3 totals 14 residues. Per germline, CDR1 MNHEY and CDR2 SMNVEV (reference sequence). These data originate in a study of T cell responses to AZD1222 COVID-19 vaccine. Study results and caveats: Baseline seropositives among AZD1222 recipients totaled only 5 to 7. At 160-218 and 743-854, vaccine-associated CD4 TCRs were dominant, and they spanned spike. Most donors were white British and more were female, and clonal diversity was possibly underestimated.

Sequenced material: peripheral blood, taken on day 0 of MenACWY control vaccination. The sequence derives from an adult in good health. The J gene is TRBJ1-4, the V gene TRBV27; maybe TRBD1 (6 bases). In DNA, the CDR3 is TGTGCCAGCAGTTTAAGGGGGGCTTATGAAAAACTGTTTTTT. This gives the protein CASSLRGAYEKLFF.